This TCR beta chain was documented in a study of OX40 agonist ivuxolimab in advanced cancers. Study context: Among those treated, three patients had partial responses, one with hepatocellular carcinoma and two with cutaneous melanoma. Study-wide results and caveats: Both CD4+ and CD8+ T cell populations in blood had undergone clonal expansion by week 6 at 0.1 to 3.0 mg/kg. There were, on average, more expanded clones in CD8+ T cells than in CD4+.

Concerning this clone: The target antigen is unknown.

Data came from immunoSEQ multiplex PCR; TCRdb stores just in-frame clones and leaves some out. There are around 9,900 clones in the sample; 66% occur only once, and 26% lies in the top ten. Drawing of blood for sampling happened at baseline, at cycle 4 day 1, and at cycle 7 day 1. The sample in question was CD4+ or CD8+ T cells sorted from blood, obtained in a trial of the OX40 agonist ivuxolimab. This sequence was found in an adult with an advanced solid tumor such as melanoma, head and neck, liver or kidney cancer.

The CDR3 region has the DNA TGTGCCAGCAGGCTCGGGACAAACCCTGGGGCCAACGTCCTGACTTTC. This translates into CASRLGTNPGANVLTF. This sequence joins TRBV27 and TRBJ2-6, with D perhaps TRBD1 (6 bases). CDR3 size: 16 residues. Germline V gives CDR1 MNHEY, CDR2 SMNVEV (reference sequence). V lost 6 bases, J lost 2 bases, and 14 bases lay in between.